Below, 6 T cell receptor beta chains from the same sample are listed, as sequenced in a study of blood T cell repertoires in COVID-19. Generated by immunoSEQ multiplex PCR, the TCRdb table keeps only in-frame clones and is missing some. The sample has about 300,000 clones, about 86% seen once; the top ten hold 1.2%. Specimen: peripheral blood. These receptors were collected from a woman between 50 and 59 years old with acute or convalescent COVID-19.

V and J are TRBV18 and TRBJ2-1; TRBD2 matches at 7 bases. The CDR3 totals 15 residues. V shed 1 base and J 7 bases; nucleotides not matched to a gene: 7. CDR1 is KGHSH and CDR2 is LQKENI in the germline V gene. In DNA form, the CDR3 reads TGTGCCAGCTCACCACGGGGCGGGGGTACGAATGAGCAGTTCTTC. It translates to CASSPRGGGTNEQFF.

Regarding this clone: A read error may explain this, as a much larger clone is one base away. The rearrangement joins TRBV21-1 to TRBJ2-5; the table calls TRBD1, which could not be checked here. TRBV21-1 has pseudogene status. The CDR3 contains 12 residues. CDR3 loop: CASSKTGETQYF. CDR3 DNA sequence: TGTGCCAGCAGCAAAACAGGGGAGACCCAGTACTTC.

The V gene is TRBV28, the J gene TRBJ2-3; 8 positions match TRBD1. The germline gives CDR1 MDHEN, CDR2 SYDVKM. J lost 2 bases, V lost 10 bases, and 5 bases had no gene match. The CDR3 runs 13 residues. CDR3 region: CATRQGNTDTQYF. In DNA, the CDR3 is TGTGCCACAAGACAGGGGAACACAGATACGCAGTATTTT.

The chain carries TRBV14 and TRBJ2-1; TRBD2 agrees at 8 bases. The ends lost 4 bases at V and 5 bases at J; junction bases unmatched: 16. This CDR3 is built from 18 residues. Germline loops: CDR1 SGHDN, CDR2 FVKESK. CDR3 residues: CASSRLHLAGQLHNEQFF. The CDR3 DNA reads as TGTGCCAGCAGCCGATTACACCTAGCGGGTCAACTACACAATGAGCAGTTCTTC.

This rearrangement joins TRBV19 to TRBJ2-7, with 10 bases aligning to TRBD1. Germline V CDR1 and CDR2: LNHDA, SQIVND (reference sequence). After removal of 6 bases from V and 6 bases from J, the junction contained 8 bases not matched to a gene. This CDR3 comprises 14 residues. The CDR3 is CASRMTGGKGEQYF. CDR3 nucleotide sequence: TGTGCCAGTAGAATGACAGGGGGCAAGGGCGAGCAGTACTTC. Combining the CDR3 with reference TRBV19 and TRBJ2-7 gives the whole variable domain DGGITQSPKYLFRKEGQNVTLSCEQNLNHDAMYWYRQDPGQGLRLIYYSQIVNDFQKGDIAEGYSVSREKKESFPLTVTSAQKNPTAFYLCASRMTGGKGEQYFGPGTRLTVT.

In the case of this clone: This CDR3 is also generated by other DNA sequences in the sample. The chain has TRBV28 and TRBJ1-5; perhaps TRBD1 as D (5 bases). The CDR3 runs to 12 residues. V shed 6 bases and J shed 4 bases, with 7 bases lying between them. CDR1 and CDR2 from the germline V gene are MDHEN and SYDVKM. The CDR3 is CASRSGNQPQHF. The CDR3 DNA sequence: TGTGCCAGCAGGTCAGGGAATCAGCCCCAGCATTTT.